These 6 T cell receptor beta chains originate from one sample sequenced in a study of control samples from healthy donors and cancer patients. The table came from immunoSEQ multiplex PCR; TCRdb's copy has only in-frame clones and leaves some out. Of around 75,000 clones listed, 75% to 90% are singletons. What was sequenced was blood. Source of these receptors: a man aged 50-59 years in good health.

This rearrangement joins TRBV11-3 to TRBJ2-1; D is unresolved. This CDR3 is 13 amino acids long. V was shortened by 6 bases and J by 6 bases, with 12 bases between the two germline ends. CDR1 is SGHNT and CDR2 is YENEEA in the germline V gene. The CDR3: CASRLSLGNEQFF. In DNA form, the CDR3 reads TGTGCCAGCAGACTCTCGTTGGGCAATGAGCAGTTCTTC.

V gene TRBV2 combines with J gene TRBJ2-5; D is perhaps TRBD2 (6 bases). The germline gives CDR1 SNHLY, CDR2 FYNNEI. V gave up 0 bases and J gave up 5 bases, with 16 bases separating them. This CDR3 spans 16 amino acids. The CDR3 region is CASSEARWGEIETQYF. The CDR3 bases are TGTGCCAGCAGTGAAGCGCGTTGGGGGGAAATTGAGACCCAGTACTTC.

The chain combines TRBV28 with TRBJ2-3; D gene ambiguous. V gave up 2 bases and J gave up 5 bases, with 8 bases separating them. CDR3 length: 13 amino acids. Germline-derived CDR1 and CDR2 are MDHEN and SYDVKM. The CDR3, as DNA: TGTGCCAGCAGTTTACAGTCCCGAGATACGCAGTATTTT. Translation: CASSLQSRDTQYF.

J is TRBJ1-2 and V is TRBV28; 7 bases fit TRBD1. The junction had 9 bases not matched to a gene; V was cut back by 6 bases and J by 5 bases. CDR1 is MDHEN and CDR2 is SYDVKM in the germline V gene. The CDR3 spans 14 residues. The CDR3 DNA reads as TGTGCCAGCAGCCCCAGGGGGTCCGGTTATGGCTACACCTTC. Translation gives CASSPRGSGYGYTF.

In regard to this clone: The identical CDR3 is also encoded by other nucleotide sequences in the sample. The chain joins TRBV5-1 to TRBJ2-3; D may be TRBD2 (6 bases). CDR1 is SGHRS, CDR2 YFSETQ, per germline. Trimming left V 4 bases short and J 5 bases short, with 8 bases between. The CDR3 spans 12 residues. CDR3 sequence: CASSGGLDTQYF. As DNA, the CDR3 is TGCGCCAGCAGCGGGGGGTTAGATACGCAGTATTTT.

The chain is built from TRBV9 and TRBJ2-1; 10 bases match TRBD2. The V gene end was trimmed by 2 bases and the J gene end by 7 bases; junction bases not matched to a gene: 9. Germline loops: CDR1 SGDLS, CDR2 YYNGEE. The CDR3 consists of 16 residues. The CDR3 region has the DNA TGTGCCAGCAGCGTCGCGAGCGGGAGGGCCTGGAATGAGCAGTTCTTC. Protein sequence: CASSVASGRAWNEQFF.